Sequencing of this T cell receptor (beta chain) was carried out in a study of T cell clonotyping in hematopoietic cell transplantation. Across the study: Pretransplant recipient samples were taken after cytoreduction. Findings and limits, study-wide: Few recipient clonotypes overlapped donors; over 95% were de novo at given depth.

Profiling relied on immunoSEQ multiplex PCR, and the TCRdb table lists in-frame clones only, not all of them. The sample lists over 15,000 clones; approximately 80% were seen once. With regard to this clone: As yet, its antigen is unknown.

Germline V lookup: CDR1 DFQATT, CDR2 SNEGSKA (reference sequence). Trimming stripped 6 bases from V and 4 bases from J, with 9 bases between. The CDR3 is 11 residues long. Described time point: recipient sample about 28 days before transplant, after cytoreduction. Sequences were derived from peripheral blood mononuclear cells, sampled before stem cell transplant. The chain is built from TRBV20-1 and TRBJ2-5; D is uncertain. This clonotype was obtained from a man between 60 and 70 years old with acute myeloid leukemia. Some clones in this sample may be carry-over from other donors' samples. The CDR3 region has the DNA TGCAGTGCCCCAAGACGAGAGACCCAGTACTTC. The encoded protein is CSAPRRETQYF.